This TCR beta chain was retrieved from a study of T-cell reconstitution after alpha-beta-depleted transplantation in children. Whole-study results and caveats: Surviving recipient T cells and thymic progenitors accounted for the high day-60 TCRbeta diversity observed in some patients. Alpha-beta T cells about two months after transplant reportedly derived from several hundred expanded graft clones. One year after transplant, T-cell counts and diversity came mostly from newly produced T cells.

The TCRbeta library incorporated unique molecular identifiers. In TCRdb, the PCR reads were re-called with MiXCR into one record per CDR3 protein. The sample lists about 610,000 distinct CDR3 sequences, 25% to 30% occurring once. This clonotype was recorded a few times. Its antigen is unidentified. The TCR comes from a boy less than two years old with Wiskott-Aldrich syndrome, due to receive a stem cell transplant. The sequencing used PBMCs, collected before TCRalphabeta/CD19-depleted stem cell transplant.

The CDR3 DNA reads TGTGCCAGCAGCTCTGGACTAGCGGGAGGTCGGAGAGGGAGCACAGATACGCAGTATTTT. Translating gives CASSSGLAGGRRGSTDTQYF. V usage is TRBV5-4 and J usage is TRBJ2-3; 14 nucleotides agree with TRBD2. CDR1 and CDR2 from the germline V gene are SGHNT and YYREEE (reference sequence). CDR3 length: 20 residues. V lost 3 bases and J lost 0; bases outside the gene matches: 12. Full variable domain (rest looked up from reference TRBV5-4 and TRBJ2-3): ETGVTQSPTHLIKTRGQQVTLRCSSQSGHNTVSWYQQALGQGPQFIFQYYREEENGRGNFPPRFSGLQFPNYSSELNVNALELDDSALYLCASSSGLAGGRRGSTDTQYFGPGTRLTVL.